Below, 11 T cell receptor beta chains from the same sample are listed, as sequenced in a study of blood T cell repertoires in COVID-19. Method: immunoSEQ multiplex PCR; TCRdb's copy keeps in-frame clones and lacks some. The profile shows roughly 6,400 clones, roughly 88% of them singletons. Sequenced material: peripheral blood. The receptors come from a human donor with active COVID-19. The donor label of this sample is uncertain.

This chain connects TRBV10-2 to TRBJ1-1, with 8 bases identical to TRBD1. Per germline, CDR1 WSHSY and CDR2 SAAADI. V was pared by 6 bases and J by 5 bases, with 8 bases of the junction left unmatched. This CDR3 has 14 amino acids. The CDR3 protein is CASSDRTGRTEAFF. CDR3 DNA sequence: TGCGCCAGCAGCGATCGGACAGGGAGGACTGAAGCTTTCTTT.

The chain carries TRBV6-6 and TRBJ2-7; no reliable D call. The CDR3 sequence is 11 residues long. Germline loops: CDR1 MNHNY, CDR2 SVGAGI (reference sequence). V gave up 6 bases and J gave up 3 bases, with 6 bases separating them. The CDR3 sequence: CASRRVYEQYF. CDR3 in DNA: TGTGCCAGCAGAAGAGTCTACGAGCAGTACTTC.

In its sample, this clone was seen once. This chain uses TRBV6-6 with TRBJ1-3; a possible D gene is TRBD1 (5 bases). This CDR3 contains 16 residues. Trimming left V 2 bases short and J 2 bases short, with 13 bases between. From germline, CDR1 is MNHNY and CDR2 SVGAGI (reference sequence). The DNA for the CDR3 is TGTGCCAGCAGTTACCCCTTGGCAGGGACTGGAAACACCATATATTTT. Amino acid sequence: CASSYPLAGTGNTIYF.

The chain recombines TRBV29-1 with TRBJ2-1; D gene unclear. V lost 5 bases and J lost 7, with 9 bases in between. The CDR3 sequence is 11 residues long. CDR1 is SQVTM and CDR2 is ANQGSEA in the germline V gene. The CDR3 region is CSVRERNEQFF. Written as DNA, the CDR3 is TGCAGCGTTCGTGAGAGAAATGAGCAGTTCTTC.

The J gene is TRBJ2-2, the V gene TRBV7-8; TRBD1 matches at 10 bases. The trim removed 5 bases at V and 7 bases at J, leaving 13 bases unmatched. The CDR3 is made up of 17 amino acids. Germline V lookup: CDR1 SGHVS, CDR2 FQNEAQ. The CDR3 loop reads CASSTIPRQGAIGELFF. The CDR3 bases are TGTGCCAGCAGCACCATACCGAGACAGGGGGCGATCGGGGAGCTGTTTTTT.

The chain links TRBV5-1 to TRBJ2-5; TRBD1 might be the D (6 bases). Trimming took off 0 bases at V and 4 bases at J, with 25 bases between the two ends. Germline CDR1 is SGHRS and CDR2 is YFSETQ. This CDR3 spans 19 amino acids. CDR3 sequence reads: CASSLAAGASSREGETQYF. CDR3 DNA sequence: TGCGCCAGCAGCTTGGCCGCAGGGGCCTCATCTAGGGAAGGAGAGACCCAGTACTTC.

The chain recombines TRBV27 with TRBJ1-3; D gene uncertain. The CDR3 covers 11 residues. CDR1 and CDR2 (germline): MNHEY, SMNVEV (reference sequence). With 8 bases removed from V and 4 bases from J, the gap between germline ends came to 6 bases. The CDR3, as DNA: TGTGCCAGCCCCCTGGGAAACACCATATATTTT. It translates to CASPLGNTIYF.

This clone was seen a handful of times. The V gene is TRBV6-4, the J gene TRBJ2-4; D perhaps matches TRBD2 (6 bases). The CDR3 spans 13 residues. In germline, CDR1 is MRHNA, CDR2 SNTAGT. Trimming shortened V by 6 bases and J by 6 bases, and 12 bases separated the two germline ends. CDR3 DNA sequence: TGTGCCAGCAGAGCGACCGGGGGAAACATTCAGTACTTC. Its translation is CASRATGGNIQYF.

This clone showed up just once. DNA for the CDR3: TGTGCTGTCCGAGGAACGTCCCGCTCTGGGGCCAACGTCCTGACTTTC. Protein sequence: CAVRGTSRSGANVLTF. The V gene is TRBV7-7, the J gene TRBJ2-6, with unresolved D. Germline CDR1 reads SSHAT; CDR2 reads FNYEAQ (reference sequence). CDR3 length: 16 amino acids.

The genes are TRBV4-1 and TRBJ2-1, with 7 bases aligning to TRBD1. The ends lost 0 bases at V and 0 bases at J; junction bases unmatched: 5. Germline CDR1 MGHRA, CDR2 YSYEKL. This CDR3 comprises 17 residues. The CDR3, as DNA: TGCGCCAGCAGCCAAGAATGGACAGGAGGCTCCTACAATGAGCAGTTCTTC. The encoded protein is CASSQEWTGGSYNEQFF.

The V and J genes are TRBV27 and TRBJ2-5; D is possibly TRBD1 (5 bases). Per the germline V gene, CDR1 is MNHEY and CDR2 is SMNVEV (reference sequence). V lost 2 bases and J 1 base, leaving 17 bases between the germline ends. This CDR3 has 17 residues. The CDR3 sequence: CASSLGPHFRAQETQYF. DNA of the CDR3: TGTGCCAGCAGTTTAGGGCCCCACTTCAGGGCCCAAGAGACCCAGTACTTC.